A single sample is the source of the 32 T cell receptor beta chains below, sequenced in a study of T-cell memory formation after mild COVID-19. One entry per CDR3 protein, called by TCRdb with MiXCR from the 5' RACE reads. The sample yields 350,000 to 450,000 distinct CDR3 sequences, roughly a quarter seen once. The specimen sequenced was PBMCs or a T cell subset sorted from them (not recorded which). These receptors were taken from an adult woman who had mild COVID-19 (a few samples of this study predate the infection). Cell type and time point are not known.

The chain recombines TRBV24-1 with TRBJ2-5, with D maybe TRBD2 (6 bases). The CDR3 is made up of 12 amino acids. Between the trimmed V and J ends, which lost 9 bases and 5 bases, there was a span of 12 bases. CDR1 is KGHDR, CDR2 SFDVKD, per germline. The CDR3 sequence: CATGGAGETQYF. The DNA of the CDR3 is TGTGCCACCGGCGGGGCCGGGGAGACCCAGTACTTC.

This clonotype came up a few times. This chain uses TRBV12-3 or TRBV12-4 with TRBJ2-7; D remains unclear. The CDR3 loop spans 13 amino acids. The V and J ends lost 3 bases and 4 bases respectively, with 10 bases between them. The CDR3 nucleotides read TGTGCCAGCAGTTTTAGGCTTTCATACGAGCAGTACTTC. Protein product: CASSFRLSYEQYF.

This rearrangement joins TRBV13 to TRBJ2-6; the D is unclear. Germline V lookup: CDR1 PRHDT, CDR2 FYEKMQ (reference sequence). V was pared by 4 bases and J by 4 bases, with 8 bases between. This CDR3 is built from 14 residues. The CDR3 sequence is CASSSAEGANVLTF. Here the CDR3 DNA reads TGTGCCAGCAGCTCCGCGGAGGGGGCCAACGTCCTGACTTTC.

This rearrangement joins TRBV18 to TRBJ1-5, with D maybe TRBD1 (5 bases). There are 16 residues in the CDR3. Germline lookup yields CDR1 KGHSH and CDR2 LQKENI. The V gene lost 2 bases and the J gene lost 5 bases, with 16 bases spanning the gap. This CDR3 reads CASSPRGRPGDQPQHF. The CDR3 DNA is TGTGCCAGCTCACCAAGGGGCAGGCCGGGTGATCAGCCCCAGCATTTT.

This chain uses TRBV29-1 with TRBJ2-5; TRBD1 matches at 8 bases. The V and J ends lost 8 bases and 2 bases, in that order; junction bases with no gene match: 13. CDR1 and CDR2 from the germline V gene are SQVTM and ANQGSEA. The CDR3 runs 15 residues. CDR3 DNA: TGCAGCTACCGAGGACAGGGAGCCCCTCAAGAGACCCAGTACTTC. Translation: CSYRGQGAPQETQYF. The variable domain in full, completed from reference TRBV29-1 and TRBJ2-5, reads SAVISQKPSRDICQRGTSLTIQCQVDSQVTMMFWYRQQPGQSLTLIATANQGSEATYESGFVIDKFPISRPNLTFSTLTVSNMSPEDSSIYLCSYRGQGAPQETQYFGPGTRLLVL.

This sequence joins TRBV3-1 and TRBJ2-1; TRBD2 is a possible D gene (5 bases). Trimming took off 0 bases at V and 8 bases at J, with 14 bases between the two ends. The germline CDR1 and CDR2 sequences are LGHDT and YNNKEL (reference sequence). The CDR3 is made up of 15 amino acids. CDR3 region: CASSQDGDSGDEQFF. DNA of the CDR3: TGTGCCAGCAGCCAAGATGGTGACTCCGGGGATGAGCAGTTCTTC.

This clonotype has more than one count but fewer than ten. This sequence joins TRBV6-2 or TRBV6-3 and TRBJ2-7; tentatively, D is TRBD2 (5 bases). The V end lost 2 bases, the J end lost 4 bases, and 15 bases lay between the germline ends. This CDR3 comprises 15 residues. The germline gives CDR1 MNHEY, CDR2 SVGEGT. CDR3 nucleotides: TGTGCCAGCAGTTACGGGCGGGTCCTGGGATACGAGCAGTACTTC. This sequence encodes CASSYGRVLGYEQYF.

Only a few counts were recorded for this clonotype. The V and J genes are TRBV5-1 and TRBJ1-4; D may be TRBD1 (5 bases). V dropped 0 bases and J dropped 8 bases, with 11 bases sitting between them. The CDR3 is 14 amino acids. The germline V gene encodes CDR1 SGHRS and CDR2 YFSETQ. The CDR3: CASSLGQPKEKLFF. The CDR3 DNA reads TGCGCCAGCAGCTTGGGACAGCCAAAGGAAAAACTGTTTTTT.

This chain joins TRBV27 and TRBJ1-6; D ambiguous. The germline gives CDR1 MNHEY, CDR2 SMNVEV (reference sequence). CDR3 length: 14 amino acids. With 6 bases removed from V and 7 bases from J, the gap between germline ends came to 13 bases. The CDR3 protein is CASSPAGRNSPLHF. As DNA, the CDR3 is TGTGCCAGCAGCCCAGCCGGGCGAAATTCACCCCTCCACTTT.

This clonotype came up a few times. CDR3: CASSQGTQGTFF. The CDR3 region has the DNA TGTGCCAGCAGCCAAGGAACCCAGGGAACTTTCTTT. The chain recombines TRBV3-1 with TRBJ1-1; D perhaps matches TRBD1 (5 bases). Per germline, CDR1 LGHDT and CDR2 YNNKEL (reference sequence). The CDR3 extends over 12 amino acids. The germline V and J ends were trimmed by 1 base and 12 bases, with 12 bases remaining between them.

The genes are TRBV7-9 and TRBJ1-5; D is ambiguous. Deletions cut 7 bases from V and 3 bases from J, with 13 bases between. The V gene's germline CDR1 is SEHNR and CDR2 FQNEAQ (reference sequence). This CDR3 contains 14 residues. CDR3 DNA: TGTGCCAGCAAGCGGGCTGGCGTCAATCAGCCCCAGCATTTT. Protein: CASKRAGVNQPQHF.

CDR3 in amino acids: CASSLDGGRLDTQYF. CDR3 in DNA: TGTGCCAGCAGCTTAGATGGGGGGCGTTTAGATACGCAGTATTTT. This chain links TRBV11-2 with TRBJ2-3; D may be TRBD1 or TRBD2 (6 bases each). This CDR3 region has 15 residues. Germline CDR1 SGHAT, CDR2 FQNNGV. The ends were cut back, 0 bases at V and 5 bases at J, with 12 bases in the middle.

The genes are TRBV30 and TRBJ1-6, with D uncertain. The CDR3 contains 15 residues. Trimming took off 4 bases at V and 9 bases at J, with 19 bases between the two ends. Germline loops: CDR1 GTSNPN, CDR2 SVGIG (reference sequence). The CDR3 loop is CAWMQELRRGSPLHF. The CDR3 DNA follows: TGTGCCTGGATGCAGGAGTTACGACGGGGTTCACCCCTCCACTTT.

A few counts support this clonotype. The rearrangement links TRBV13 to TRBJ2-7; D may match TRBD1 or TRBD2 (6 bases each). Trimming removed 1 base at V and 0 bases at J, with 16 bases between. Germline V gene lookup returns CDR1 PRHDT and CDR2 FYEKMQ (reference sequence). The CDR3 spans 17 residues. CDR3 sequence: CASSLDQGRLSSYEQYF. The CDR3 nucleotides are TGTGCCAGCAGCTTAGATCAGGGGAGGCTTAGCTCCTACGAGCAGTACTTC.

There are a few counts of this clonotype. The chain is built from TRBV7-9 and TRBJ2-7, with TRBD2 matching over 7 bases. CDR1 and CDR2 from the germline V gene are SEHNR and FQNEAQ (reference sequence). The CDR3 has 16 amino acids. Trimming at V came to 2 bases and at J to 2 bases, leaving 9 bases not matched to a gene. The CDR3 DNA reads as TGTGCCAGCAGCTTAAGCGGGACCCCCGGGGCCTACGAGCAGTACTTC. Amino acid sequence: CASSLSGTPGAYEQYF. The complete variable domain, with remaining parts taken from reference TRBV7-9 and TRBJ2-7, reads DTGVSQNPRHKITKRGQNVTFRCDPISEHNRLYWYRQTLGQGPEFLTYFQNEAQLEKSRLLSDRFSAERPKGSFSTLEIQRTEQGDSAMYLCASSLSGTPGAYEQYFGPGTRLTVT.

This clonotype was observed a handful of times. The CDR3 bases are TGTGCCAGCAGTCCGCGAACCAACACCGGGGAGCTGTTTTTT. Residues: CASSPRTNTGELFF. The genes are TRBV12-3 or TRBV12-4 and TRBJ2-2; D is uncertain. V was cut by 5 bases and J by 2 bases, with 9 bases left in between. This CDR3 comprises 14 residues.

This clonotype has ten or more counts. J is TRBJ2-1 and V is TRBV4-1; either TRBD1 or TRBD2 may supply D (5 bases each). The CDR3 covers 15 residues. The germline CDR1 and CDR2 sequences are MGHRA and YSYEKL. V lost 6 bases and J lost 2, with 14 bases in between. CDR3 loop: CASREPGGPYNEQFF. The CDR3 DNA reads TGCGCCAGCAGAGAGCCTGGGGGACCCTACAATGAGCAGTTCTTC.

J is TRBJ1-2 and V is TRBV7-2; D is unclear. Trimming took off 4 bases at V and 6 bases at J, with 12 bases between the two ends. The germline gives CDR1 SGHTA, CDR2 FQGNSA. This CDR3 is built from 13 residues. The CDR3 DNA is TGTGCCAGCAGCTCCTACCTCACGAATGGCTACACCTTC. Translated: CASSSYLTNGYTF.

This clonotype was seen a few times. This chain joins TRBV7-8 and TRBJ2-1, with D tentatively TRBD2 (6 bases). Germline V gene sequence: CDR1 SGHVS, CDR2 FQNEAQ. CDR3 length: 15 residues. V lost 6 bases and J 1 base, leaving 13 bases between the germline ends. CDR3 coding DNA: TGTGCCAGCAGACCGACTAGTTTTTCCTACAATGAGCAGTTCTTC. This encodes CASRPTSFSYNEQFF.

This sequence joins TRBV20-1 and TRBJ2-5; TRBD1 aligns across 8 bases. Per germline, CDR1 DFQATT and CDR2 SNEGSKA (reference sequence). V was clipped by 6 bases and J by 5 bases; unmatched bases: 8. The CDR3 is made up of 13 amino acids. The CDR3 bases are TGCAGTGCACCCAGGGGGCTAGGGGAGACCCAGTACTTC. Translating gives CSAPRGLGETQYF.

V and J are TRBV5-1 and TRBJ1-1, with 7 positions matching TRBD1. The trim removed 3 bases at V and 6 bases at J, leaving 11 bases unmatched. Germline values: CDR1 SGHRS, CDR2 YFSETQ. The CDR3 has 15 amino acids. The CDR3 reads CASSYEGGGFPEAFF. CDR3 in DNA: TGCGCCAGCAGCTACGAAGGGGGCGGTTTTCCTGAAGCTTTCTTT.

This clonotype showed up just a few times. This chain links TRBV4-2 with TRBJ2-1, with 10 bases lining up with TRBD2. V was clipped by 3 bases and J by 6 bases; unmatched bases: 8. CDR1 and CDR2 (germline): LGHNA, YNFKEQ. This CDR3 is built from 16 residues. The CDR3 reads CASSQGGTSVTNEQFF. CDR3 DNA: TGTGCCAGCAGCCAGGGCGGGACTAGCGTGACCAATGAGCAGTTCTTC.

This clonotype showed up just a few times. This chain uses TRBV7-9 with TRBJ2-4; 11 bases fit TRBD2. Germline trimming cut 5 bases from V and 0 bases from J; bases unmatched to any gene: 6. There are 17 residues in the CDR3. The germline V gene has CDR1 SEHNR and CDR2 FQNEAQ (reference sequence). CDR3 sequence reads: CASSRGTSGIAKNIQYF. For the CDR3, the DNA is TGTGCCAGCAGCCGAGGGACTAGCGGTATAGCCAAAAACATTCAGTACTTC.

The chain employs TRBV6-2 or TRBV6-3 and TRBJ1-1, with D unclear. The germline V gene has CDR1 MNHEY and CDR2 SVGEGT. The CDR3 sequence is 14 residues long. Trimming left V 2 bases short and J 4 bases short, with 11 bases between. The CDR3 reads CASSYLSGITEAFF. The CDR3 bases are TGTGCCAGCAGTTACCTCTCAGGAATCACTGAAGCTTTCTTT.

CDR3 sequence reads: CASSPVRDLRRGNTIYF. CDR3 DNA: TGTGCCAGCTCACCAGTCCGCGACCTCAGGAGAGGAAACACCATATATTTT. The rearrangement links TRBV18 to TRBJ1-3, with unresolved D. The germline V gene encodes CDR1 KGHSH and CDR2 LQKENI. Trimming left V 2 bases short and J 4 bases short, with 18 bases between. This CDR3 is 17 amino acids long.

The chain joins TRBV11-3 to TRBJ2-1; weak D call: TRBD1 (6 bases). V was cut by 7 bases and J by 12 bases, with 28 bases left in between. This CDR3 contains 16 residues. Germline CDR1 reads SGHNT; CDR2 reads YENEEA. The CDR3 is CASNTYGRQASDGQFF. The CDR3 region has the DNA TGTGCCAGCAACACTTACGGTCGACAGGCCTCCGATGGGCAGTTCTTC.

This rearrangement joins TRBV5-5 to TRBJ2-1; either TRBD1 or TRBD2 may supply D (5 bases each). Trimming took 0 bases from V and 3 from J, leaving 10 bases between them. CDR1 is SGHKS, CDR2 YYEKEE, per germline (reference sequence). This CDR3 comprises 15 residues. CDR3 protein: CASSLGGTVYNEQFF. The DNA for the CDR3 is TGTGCCAGCAGCTTGGGAGGGACCGTCTACAATGAGCAGTTCTTC.

In this sample, this clonotype turned up a few times. This rearrangement joins TRBV30 to TRBJ1-5; D ambiguous. The germline V gene encodes CDR1 GTSNPN and CDR2 SVGIG (reference sequence). V gave up 5 bases and J gave up 4 bases, with 12 bases separating them. The CDR3 has 13 residues. For the CDR3, the DNA is TGTGCCTGGTCCGAGCAGATTAATCAGCCCCAGCATTTT. Its translation is CAWSEQINQPQHF.

This clonotype was picked up many times. As DNA, the CDR3 is TGTGCCAGCAGCTTAGCGCGCGGGGGTGAGCAGTTCTTC. It translates to CASSLARGGEQFF. The genes are TRBV7-9 and TRBJ2-1; 7 bases map to TRBD2. J was trimmed by 9 bases and V by 0 bases; bases with no gene match: 2. CDR3 length: 13 residues. Per germline, CDR1 SEHNR and CDR2 FQNEAQ (reference sequence).

There are a few counts of this clonotype. This chain links TRBV5-1 with TRBJ1-1; D gene unclear. CDR3 size: 15 residues. Trimming cost V 0 bases and J 3 bases, with 12 bases left between them. Germline CDR1 reads SGHRS; CDR2 reads YFSETQ. Here the CDR3 reads CASSLESGVHTEAFF. The CDR3 coding sequence is TGCGCCAGCAGCTTGGAGTCCGGGGTCCACACTGAAGCTTTCTTT.

This clonotype was seen more than once but under ten times. This rearrangement joins TRBV7-8 to TRBJ2-1; D might be TRBD2 (6 bases). Trimming removed 3 bases from V and 1 base from J, with 13 bases in between. Germline-derived CDR1 and CDR2 are SGHVS and FQNEAQ. The CDR3 loop spans 16 amino acids. CDR3 nucleotide sequence: TGTGCCAGCAGCTTTCGGGCGGGGACTTCCTACAATGAGCAGTTCTTC. This translates into CASSFRAGTSYNEQFF.

This rearrangement joins TRBV10-3 to TRBJ2-2, with 11 bases matching TRBD1. V gave up 6 bases and J gave up 4 bases; unmatched junction bases: 1. The CDR3 sequence is 14 residues long. Germline-derived CDR1 and CDR2 are ENHRY and SYGVKD. This CDR3 is CAIRDRGRTGELFF. In DNA form, the CDR3 reads TGTGCCATCAGGGACAGGGGGCGCACCGGGGAGCTGTTTTTT.